This T cell receptor (beta chain) was sequenced in a study of blood T cells in healthy people across ages. This clonotype was counted many times. Through a sample-barcoded 5' primer and a J-beta primer mix, a second PCR was run for about 7 to 12 cycles. A single record per CDR3 protein comes from TCRdb applying MiXCR to the 5' RACE reads. The data show 1.5 million to 2 million distinct CDR3 sequences, approximately 28% seen once. The germline gives CDR1 DFQATT, CDR2 SNEGSKA (reference sequence). With 6 bases clipped from V and 4 bases from J, the junction kept 10 bases outside the gene matches. This CDR3 has 14 amino acids.

The sequence came from a woman aged 30 to 39 in good health. The V gene is TRBV20-1, the J gene TRBJ2-7; 9 nucleotides align to TRBD1. The sequencing input was blood. The CDR3 here is CSATQGAHYYEQYF. CDR3 in DNA: TGCAGTGCGACACAGGGGGCACATTATTACGAGCAGTACTTC.